This T cell receptor (beta chain) is drawn from a study of T cell responses to AZD1222 COVID-19 vaccine (dated by TCRdb to the early 2020s). For context, the study as a whole: AZD1222 recipients with second doses at about 4 weeks or about 12 weeks were pooled, because spike-specific TCR depth and breadth did not differ between schedules. TCR sequencing covered fewer than 250 trial participants: 200 to 210 given two doses of AZD1222 and 26 given two doses of MenACWY control vaccine. Enrollment into the trials was organized by age into subgroups of 18-55, 56-69 and 70-plus years, and those subgroups contained approximately 150, 30 and 60 TCR-sequenced participants, respectively. Results the study describes overall, beyond this receptor: Participants were mostly white British, with more females than males. The authors suggested clonal diversity may have been underestimated. Reportedly, close to half of the unique spike-specific TCRs recognized epitopes lying outside the regions that are mutated in the B.1.351 and B.1.1.7 variants. Only 5 to 7 AZD1222 recipients were SARS-CoV-2 seropositive at baseline, limiting conclusions about previously exposed vaccinees. A significant rise in spike-specific TCR breadth and depth was observed after two AZD1222 doses relative to day 0 and relative to MenACWY recipients. In the small 56-69-year group, the increase in depth fell short of significance, most likely because of low power. The vaccine-associated CD4 TCRs covered the entire spike protein, and the dominant responses fell in regions 160-218 and 743-854. Because no day 14 peak-response samples were available, repertoires were characterized only after the peak T cell response.

The CDR3 regions of human TCRbeta chains were subjected to immunosequencing. Per the original workflow: TCRs in the repertoires were matched against a reference library of SARS-CoV-2-specific TCRs that had been generated with the MIRA antigen-specificity platform. Breadth was defined as the fraction of unique TCRs that were SARS-CoV-2-associated, and depth was defined as the fraction of total T cells that were SARS-CoV-2-associated. Each spike-specific TCR was assigned to its reactive spike region and to a CD4 or CD8 class using the MIRA data. Log10-transformed breadth and depth values were compared by one-way ANOVA with Sidak's multiple comparisons tests. TCRdb took this table from immuneACCESS and kept in-frame rearrangements with V and J called. Such tables lack part of the clones; where checked against another copy, unresolved V genes explain under half of the gap, and the rest is unexplained. V, J and clone size reflect that table, while D and trimming were determined from the DNA. The sample records around 150,000 clones, about nine tenths of which are singletons. The ten top clones hold 1.1% to 1.5% of the sample.

From the cysteine through the phenylalanine, the CDR3 covers 13 amino acids. Solely the CDR3 DNA is kept, with 39 bases framed from the first base. V is clipped by 8 bases and J by 6 bases, and the sequence between their germline boundaries is 14 bases long. CDR1 and CDR2 were assigned from the germline V gene as MNHEY and SVGAGI. Per the publication, the time point label means: baseline before first vaccination. The vaccinee samples were drawn from two UK trials, COV001 and COV002, one of which was a single-blind randomized controlled phase 2/3 trial testing AZD1222 (ChAdOx1 nCoV-19) in healthy adults. For TCRbeta chain sequencing, PBMC samples were collected from trial participants at day 0 and at day 28 after the second dose. A word on this clone: Its antigen has not been determined. No base quality information exists; no much larger clone differs at one position.

Specimen: peripheral blood, collected on day 0 of AZD1222 vaccination. The chain employs TRBV6-5 and TRBJ1-5, with the D gene too uncertain to name. The source of this sequence is an adult in good health. The base sequence is TGTGCCAGCCGGTCTCCTAGTAGTCAGCCCCAGCATTTT. Its translation reads: CASRSPSSQPQHF.